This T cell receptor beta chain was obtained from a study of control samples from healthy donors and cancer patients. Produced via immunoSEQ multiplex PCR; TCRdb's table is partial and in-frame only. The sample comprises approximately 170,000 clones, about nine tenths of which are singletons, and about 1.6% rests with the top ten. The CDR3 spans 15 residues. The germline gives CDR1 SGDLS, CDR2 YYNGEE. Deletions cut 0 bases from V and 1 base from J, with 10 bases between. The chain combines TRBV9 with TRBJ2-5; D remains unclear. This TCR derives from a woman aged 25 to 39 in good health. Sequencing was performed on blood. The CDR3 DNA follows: TGTGCCAGCAGCGTAGGGATAGGGCCCCAAGAGACCCAGTACTTC. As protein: CASSVGIGPQETQYF.